This T cell receptor (beta chain) was retrieved from a study of shared clonotypes between healthy human individuals. In this sample, this clone turned up a few times. Distinct nucleotide sequences in the sample also encode this CDR3. Sequencing was performed with immunoSEQ multiplex PCR; in TCRdb, only in-frame clones are kept and a portion is missing. The repertoire holds millions of clones, with more than 80% as singletons. V lost 7 bases and J lost 0, with 9 bases in between. The CDR3 is 13 residues long. Germline CDR1 and CDR2: MNHEY and SVGAGI. Partitioning of CD4+ cells yielded a CD45RA+ naive subset and a CD45RA-negative memory subset.

This chain joins TRBV6-5 and TRBJ1-1, with D unclear. The material sequenced was naive CD4+ T cells sorted from blood. Subset noted: CD45RA+ positively selected. The sequence came from a young man in good health. The CDR3 DNA reads TGTGCCAGCACGCCCGCCCTGAACACTGAAGCTTTCTTT. It yields the protein CASTPALNTEAFF.